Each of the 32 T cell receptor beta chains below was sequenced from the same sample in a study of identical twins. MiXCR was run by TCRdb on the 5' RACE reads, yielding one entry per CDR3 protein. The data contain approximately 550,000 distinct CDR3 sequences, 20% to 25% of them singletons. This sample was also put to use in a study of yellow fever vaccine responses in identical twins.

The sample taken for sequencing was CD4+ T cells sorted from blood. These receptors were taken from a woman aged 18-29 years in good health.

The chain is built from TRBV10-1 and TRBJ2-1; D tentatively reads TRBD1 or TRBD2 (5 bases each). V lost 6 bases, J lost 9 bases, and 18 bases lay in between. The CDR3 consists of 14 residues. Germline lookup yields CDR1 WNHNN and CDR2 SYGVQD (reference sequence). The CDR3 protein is CASSRDPSAVEQFF. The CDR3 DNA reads TGCGCCAGCAGCCGGGACCCCTCAGCGGTTGAGCAGTTCTTC.

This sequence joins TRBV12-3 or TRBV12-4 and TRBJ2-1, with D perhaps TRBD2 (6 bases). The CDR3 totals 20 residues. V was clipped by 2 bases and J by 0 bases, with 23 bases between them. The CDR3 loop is CASSLTAGFLAESSYNEQFF. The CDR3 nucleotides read TGTGCCAGCAGTTTAACCGCGGGGTTCTTAGCGGAATCCTCCTACAATGAGCAGTTCTTC.

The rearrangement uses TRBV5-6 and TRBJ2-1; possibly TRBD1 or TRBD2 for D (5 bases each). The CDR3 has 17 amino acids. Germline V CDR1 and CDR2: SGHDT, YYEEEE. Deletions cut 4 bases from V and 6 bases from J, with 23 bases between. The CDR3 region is CASSPGWDGTLPNEQFF. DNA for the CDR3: TGTGCCAGCAGCCCAGGATGGGACGGGACCCTACCCAATGAGCAGTTCTTC.

The CDR3 nucleotides read TGTGCCAGCAGCCAAAATATGGGGGGCTTTGGGGAGCTGTTTTTT. Its protein is CASSQNMGGFGELFF. J is TRBJ2-2 and V is TRBV12-3 or TRBV12-4; D may be TRBD1 or TRBD2 (6 bases each). The length of the CDR3 is 15 residues. V shed 6 bases and J shed 8 bases, with 19 bases lying between them.

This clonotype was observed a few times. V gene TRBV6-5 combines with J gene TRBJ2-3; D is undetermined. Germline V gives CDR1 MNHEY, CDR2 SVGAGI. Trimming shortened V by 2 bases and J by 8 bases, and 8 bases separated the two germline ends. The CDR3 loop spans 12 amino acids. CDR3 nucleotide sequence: TGTGCCAGCAGTTACGACCGCGGTACGCAGTATTTT. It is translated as CASSYDRGTQYF.

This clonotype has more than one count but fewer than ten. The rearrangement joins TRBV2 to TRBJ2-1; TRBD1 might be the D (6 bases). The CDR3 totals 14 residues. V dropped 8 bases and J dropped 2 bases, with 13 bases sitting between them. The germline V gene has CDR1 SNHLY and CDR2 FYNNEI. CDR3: CASGLQGTYNEQFF. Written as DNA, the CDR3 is TGTGCCAGCGGGCTACAGGGCACCTACAATGAGCAGTTCTTC.

CDR3: CASSLLASGNQETQYF. The DNA for the CDR3 is TGTGCCAGCAGTTTATTGGCTAGCGGTAACCAAGAGACCCAGTACTTC. The chain joins TRBV28 to TRBJ2-5, with 7 bases identical to TRBD2. The V and J ends lost 1 base and 0 bases, in that order; junction bases with no gene match: 5. Germline lookup yields CDR1 MDHEN and CDR2 SYDVKM. There are 16 residues in the CDR3.

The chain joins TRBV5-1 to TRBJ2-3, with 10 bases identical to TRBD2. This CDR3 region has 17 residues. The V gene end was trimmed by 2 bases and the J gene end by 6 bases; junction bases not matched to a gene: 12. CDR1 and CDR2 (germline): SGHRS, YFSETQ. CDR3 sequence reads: CASSFQGLAEPRDTQYF. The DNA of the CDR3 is TGCGCCAGCAGCTTCCAAGGACTAGCGGAACCTCGGGATACGCAGTATTTT.

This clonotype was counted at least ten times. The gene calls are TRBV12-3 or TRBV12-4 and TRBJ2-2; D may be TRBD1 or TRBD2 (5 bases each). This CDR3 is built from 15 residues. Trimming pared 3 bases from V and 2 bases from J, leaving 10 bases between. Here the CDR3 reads CASSLGTHNTGELFF. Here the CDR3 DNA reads TGTGCCAGCAGTTTGGGGACCCATAACACCGGGGAGCTGTTTTTT.

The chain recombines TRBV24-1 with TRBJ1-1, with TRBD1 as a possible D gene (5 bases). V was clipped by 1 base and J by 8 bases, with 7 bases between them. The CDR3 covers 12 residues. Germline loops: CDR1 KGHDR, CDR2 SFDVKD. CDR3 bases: TGTGCCACCAGTGATTTATGGGGGGAAGCTTTCTTT. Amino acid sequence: CATSDLWGEAFF.

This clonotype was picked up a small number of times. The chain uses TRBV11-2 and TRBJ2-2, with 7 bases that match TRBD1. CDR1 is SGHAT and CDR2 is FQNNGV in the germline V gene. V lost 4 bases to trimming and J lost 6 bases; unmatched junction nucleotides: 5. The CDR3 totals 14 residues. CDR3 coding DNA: TGTGCCAGCAGCTCCCACAGGGGAGCCGGGGAGCTGTTTTTT. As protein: CASSSHRGAGELFF.

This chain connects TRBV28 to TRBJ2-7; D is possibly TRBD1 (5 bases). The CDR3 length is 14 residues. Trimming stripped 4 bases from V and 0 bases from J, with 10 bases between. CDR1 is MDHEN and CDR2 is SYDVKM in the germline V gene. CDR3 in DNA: TGTGCCAGCAGTTCATCAGGGTTCTCCTACGAGCAGTACTTC. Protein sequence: CASSSSGFSYEQYF.

The CDR3 coding sequence is TGTGCCAGCAGCTGGCAGGGGGCTCGGCAGTTCTTC. This encodes CASSWQGARQFF. The chain couples TRBV11-2 to TRBJ2-1; 8 positions match TRBD1. CDR1 is SGHAT and CDR2 is FQNNGV in the germline V gene. After removal of 4 bases from V and 12 bases from J, the junction contained 5 bases not matched to a gene. This CDR3 has 12 residues.

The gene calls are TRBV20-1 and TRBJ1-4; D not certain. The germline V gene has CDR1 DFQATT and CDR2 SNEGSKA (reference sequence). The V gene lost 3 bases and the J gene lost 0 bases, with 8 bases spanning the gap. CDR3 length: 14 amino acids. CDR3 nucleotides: TGCAGTGCTAGTTCGGTAACAACTAATGAAAAACTGTTTTTT. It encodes CSASSVTTNEKLFF.

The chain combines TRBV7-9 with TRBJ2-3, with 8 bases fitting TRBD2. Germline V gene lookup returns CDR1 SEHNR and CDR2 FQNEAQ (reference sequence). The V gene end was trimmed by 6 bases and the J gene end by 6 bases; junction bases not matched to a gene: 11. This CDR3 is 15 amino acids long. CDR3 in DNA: TGTGCCAGCAGGATCGCGGGGGGAAGACCTGATACGCAGTATTTT. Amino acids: CASRIAGGRPDTQYF. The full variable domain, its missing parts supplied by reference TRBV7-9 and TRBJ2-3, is DTGVSQNPRHKITKRGQNVTFRCDPISEHNRLYWYRQTLGQGPEFLTYFQNEAQLEKSRLLSDRFSAERPKGSFSTLEIQRTEQGDSAMYLCASRIAGGRPDTQYFGPGTRLTVL.

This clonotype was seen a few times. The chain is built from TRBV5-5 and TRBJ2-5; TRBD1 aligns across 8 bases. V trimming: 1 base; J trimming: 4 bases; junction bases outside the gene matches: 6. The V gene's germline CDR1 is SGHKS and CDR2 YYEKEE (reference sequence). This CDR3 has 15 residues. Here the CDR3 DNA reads TGTGCCAGCAGCTTGTGGAGGACAGGGCGAGAGACCCAGTACTTC. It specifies CASSLWRTGRETQYF.

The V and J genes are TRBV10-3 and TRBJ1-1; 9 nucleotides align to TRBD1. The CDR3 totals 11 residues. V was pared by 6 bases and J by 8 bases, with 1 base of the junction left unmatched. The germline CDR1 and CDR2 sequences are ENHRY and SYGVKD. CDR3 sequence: CAIRGQGEAFF. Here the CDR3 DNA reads TGTGCCATCAGGGGACAGGGCGAAGCTTTCTTT.

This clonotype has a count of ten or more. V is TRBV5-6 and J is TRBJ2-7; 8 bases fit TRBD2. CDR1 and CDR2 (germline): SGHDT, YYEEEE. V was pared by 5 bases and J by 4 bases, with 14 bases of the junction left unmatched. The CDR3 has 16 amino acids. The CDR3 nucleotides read TGTGCCAGCAGTTTTGATGTAGCGGGAAGAGCATACGAGCAGTACTTC. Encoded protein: CASSFDVAGRAYEQYF. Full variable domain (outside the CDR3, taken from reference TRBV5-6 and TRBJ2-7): DAGVTQSPTHLIKTRGQQVTLRCSPKSGHDTVSWYQQALGQGPQFIFQYYEEEERQRGNFPDRFSGHQFPNYSSELNVNALLLGDSALYLCASSFDVAGRAYEQYFGPGTRLTVT.

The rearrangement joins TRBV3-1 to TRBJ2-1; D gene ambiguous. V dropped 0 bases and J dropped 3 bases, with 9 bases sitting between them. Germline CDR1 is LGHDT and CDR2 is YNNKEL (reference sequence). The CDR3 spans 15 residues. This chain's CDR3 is CASSQDSQIYNEQFF. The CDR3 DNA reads TGTGCCAGCAGCCAAGATAGCCAGATCTACAATGAGCAGTTCTTC.

The CDR3 DNA reads TGTGCCAGCAAGGGTAGGGATGAGCAGTTCTTC. It yields the protein CASKGRDEQFF. The rearrangement uses TRBV2 and TRBJ2-1, with D unresolved. The germline V gene encodes CDR1 SNHLY and CDR2 FYNNEI. The length of the CDR3 is 11 residues. V was trimmed by 7 bases and J by 8 bases, leaving 9 bases between them.

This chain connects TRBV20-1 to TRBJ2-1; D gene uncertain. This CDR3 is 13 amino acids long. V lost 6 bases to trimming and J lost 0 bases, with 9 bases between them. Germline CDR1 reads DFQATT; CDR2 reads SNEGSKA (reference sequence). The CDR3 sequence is CSALLSSYNEQFF. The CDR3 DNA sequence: TGCAGTGCACTTTTGAGCTCCTACAATGAGCAGTTCTTC.

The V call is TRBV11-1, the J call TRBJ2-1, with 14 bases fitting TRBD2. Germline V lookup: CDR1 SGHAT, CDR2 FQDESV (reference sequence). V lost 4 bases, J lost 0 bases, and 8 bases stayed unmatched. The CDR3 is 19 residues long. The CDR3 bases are TGTGCCAGCAGCTCCTCCGGGACTAGCGGGGGTAGCTCCTACAATGAGCAGTTCTTC. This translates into CASSSSGTSGGSSYNEQFF.

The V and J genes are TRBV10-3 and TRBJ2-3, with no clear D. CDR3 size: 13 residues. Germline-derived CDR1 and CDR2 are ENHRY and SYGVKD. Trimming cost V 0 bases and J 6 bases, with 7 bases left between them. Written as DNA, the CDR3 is TGTGCCATCAGTGAGTCTGGCTGGGATACGCAGTATTTT. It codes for CAISESGWDTQYF.

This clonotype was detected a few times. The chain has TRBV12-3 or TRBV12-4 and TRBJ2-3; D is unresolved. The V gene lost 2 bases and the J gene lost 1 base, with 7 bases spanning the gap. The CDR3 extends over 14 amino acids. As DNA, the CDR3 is TGTGCCAGCAGTTTATCGGACGGCACAGATACGCAGTATTTT. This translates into CASSLSDGTDTQYF.

CDR3 protein: CATSSQTGGVGTGELFF. CDR3 coding DNA: TGTGCCACCAGTTCTCAGACAGGGGGCGTTGGAACCGGGGAGCTGTTTTTT. The chain employs TRBV24-1 and TRBJ2-2; 10 bases are a match to TRBD1. V dropped 6 bases and J dropped 5; count of bases not matched to a gene: 11. Germline assignment: CDR1 KGHDR and CDR2 SFDVKD. CDR3 length: 17 residues.

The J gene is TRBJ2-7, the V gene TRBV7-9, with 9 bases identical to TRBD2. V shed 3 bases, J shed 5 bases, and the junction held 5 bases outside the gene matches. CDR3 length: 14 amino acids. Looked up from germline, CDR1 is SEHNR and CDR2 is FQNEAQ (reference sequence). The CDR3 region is CASSFDSGSHEQYF. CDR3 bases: TGTGCCAGCAGCTTTGATAGCGGGAGCCACGAGCAGTACTTC.

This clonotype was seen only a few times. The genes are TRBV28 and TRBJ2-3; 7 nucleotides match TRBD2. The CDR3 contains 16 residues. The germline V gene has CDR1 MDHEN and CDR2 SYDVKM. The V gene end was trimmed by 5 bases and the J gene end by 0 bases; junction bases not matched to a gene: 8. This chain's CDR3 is CASSPIAGDSTDTQYF. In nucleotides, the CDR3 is TGTGCCAGCAGTCCGATAGCGGGCGATAGCACAGATACGCAGTATTTT.

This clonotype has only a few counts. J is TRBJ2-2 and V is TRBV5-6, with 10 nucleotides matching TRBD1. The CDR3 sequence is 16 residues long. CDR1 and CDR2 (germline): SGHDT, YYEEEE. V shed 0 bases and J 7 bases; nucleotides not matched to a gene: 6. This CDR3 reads CASSLVGQGRIGELFF. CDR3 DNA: TGTGCCAGCAGCTTGGTGGGACAGGGGCGTATCGGGGAGCTGTTTTTT. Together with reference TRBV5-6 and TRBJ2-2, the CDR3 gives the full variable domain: DAGVTQSPTHLIKTRGQQVTLRCSPKSGHDTVSWYQQALGQGPQFIFQYYEEEERQRGNFPDRFSGHQFPNYSSELNVNALLLGDSALYLCASSLVGQGRIGELFFGEGSRLTVL.

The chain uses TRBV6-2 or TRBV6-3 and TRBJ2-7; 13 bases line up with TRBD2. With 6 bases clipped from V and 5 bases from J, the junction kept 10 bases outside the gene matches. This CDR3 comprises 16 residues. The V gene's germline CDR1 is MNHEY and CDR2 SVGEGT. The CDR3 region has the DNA TGTGCCAGCAGCTCCGGACTAGCGGGGGAGAGAAACGAGCAGTACGTC. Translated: CASSSGLAGERNEQYV.

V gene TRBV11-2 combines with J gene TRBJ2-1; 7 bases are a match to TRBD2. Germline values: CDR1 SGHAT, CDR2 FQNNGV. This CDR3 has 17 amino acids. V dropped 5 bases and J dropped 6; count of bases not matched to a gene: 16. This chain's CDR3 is CASSRPGRGLKGNEQFF. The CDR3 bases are TGTGCCAGCAGCCGACCGGGGAGGGGCCTGAAGGGCAATGAGCAGTTCTTC. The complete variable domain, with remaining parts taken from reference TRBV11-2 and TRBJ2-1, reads EAGVAQSPRYKIIEKRQSVAFWCNPISGHATLYWYQQILGQGPKLLIQFQNNGVVDDSQLPKDRFSAERLKGVDSTLKIQPAKLEDSAVYLCASSRPGRGLKGNEQFFGPGTRLTVL.

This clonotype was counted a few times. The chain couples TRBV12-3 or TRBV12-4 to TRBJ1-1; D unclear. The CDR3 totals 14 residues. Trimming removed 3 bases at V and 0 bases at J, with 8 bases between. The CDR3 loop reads CASSFNSLNTEAFF. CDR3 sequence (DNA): TGTGCCAGCAGTTTTAACAGCTTGAACACTGAAGCTTTCTTT.

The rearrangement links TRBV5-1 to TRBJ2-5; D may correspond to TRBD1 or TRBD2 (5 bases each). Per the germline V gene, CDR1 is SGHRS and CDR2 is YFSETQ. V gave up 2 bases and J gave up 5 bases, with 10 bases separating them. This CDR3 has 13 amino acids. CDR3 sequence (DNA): TGCGCCAGCAGCTTCTCGGGGCTGGAGACCCAGTACTTC. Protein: CASSFSGLETQYF.